Below are 31 T cell receptor beta chains sequenced from a single sample in a study of CD8+CD57+ T cells in acquired aplastic anemia. Template material for TCR beta VDJ and CDR3 profiling consisted of genomic DNA. TCRdb analysed the reads with MiXCR anew, one entry per CDR3 protein. This table holds around 180,000 distinct CDR3 sequences, over 40% found once. CD8+CD57+ cell expansion had been shown by flow cytometry in patients chosen for sequencing. Sequenced material: sorted CD4+, CD8+, or CD8+CD57+ T cells (not recorded which) from PBMCs. These TCRs come from a human donor with aplastic anemia.

Comments on this clonotype: This could be a read error, since a much larger clone is one nucleotide away. J is TRBJ2-3 and V is TRBV7-2; 12 bases are a match to TRBD2. The V gene end was trimmed by 3 bases and the J gene end by 3 bases; junction bases not matched to a gene: 13. CDR3 length: 19 amino acids. Germline lookup yields CDR1 SGHTA and CDR2 FQGNSA. CDR3 sequence reads: CASSLPGSSGGAYTDTQYF. CDR3 DNA sequence: TGTGCCAGCAGCTTGCCCGGGTCTAGCGGGGGGGCTTATACAGATACGCAGTATTTT. Full variable domain (remainder filled in from reference TRBV7-2 and TRBJ2-3): GAGVSQSPSNKVTEKGKDVELRCDPISGHTALYWYRQSLGQGLEFLIYFQGNSAPDKSGLPSDRFSAERTGGSVSTLTIQRTQQEDSAVYLCASSLPGSSGGAYTDTQYFGPGTRLTVL.

V is TRBV19 and J is TRBJ1-2, with 8 bases identical to TRBD1. The CDR3 consists of 14 residues. Trimming at V came to 6 bases and at J to 5 bases, leaving 8 bases not matched to a gene. Germline V lookup: CDR1 LNHDA, CDR2 SQIVND (reference sequence). The CDR3 here is CASRHTGGGYGYTF. The CDR3 bases are TGTGCCAGTAGACATACAGGGGGAGGGTATGGCTACACCTTC.

For this clonotype: This clone may be a read error of a much larger clone one base away. CDR3 DNA: TGTGCCAGCAGTTACGCGGGGAACACTGGAGCTTTCTTT. It is translated as CASSYAGNTGAFF. V is TRBV6-5 and J is TRBJ1-1, with unresolved D. CDR3 length: 13 residues. Germline CDR1 and CDR2: MNHEY and SVGAGI.

The chain employs TRBV19 and TRBJ1-1; D is undetermined. This CDR3 is built from 13 residues. Germline assignment: CDR1 LNHDA and CDR2 SQIVND (reference sequence). Trimming took off 4 bases at V and 5 bases at J, with 11 bases between the two ends. As DNA, the CDR3 is TGTGCCAGTAGTAGGGGTTCGGTGACTGAAGCTTTCTTT. Encoded protein: CASSRGSVTEAFF.

V is TRBV27 and J is TRBJ1-1; D unresolved. Trimming cost V 0 bases and J 6 bases, with 11 bases left between them. The CDR3 consists of 14 residues. CDR1 and CDR2 (germline): MNHEY, SMNVEV (reference sequence). The CDR3 sequence: CASSLSGIGAEAFF. CDR3 nucleotide sequence: TGTGCCAGCAGTTTATCGGGGATTGGAGCTGAAGCTTTCTTT.

This clonotype was seen only once. The chain carries TRBV19 and TRBJ1-1, with a tentative D call TRBD1 (6 bases). Germline CDR1 reads LNHDA; CDR2 reads SQIVND (reference sequence). With 7 bases removed from V and 7 bases from J, the gap between germline ends came to 19 bases. This CDR3 is 14 amino acids long. CDR3 nucleotide sequence: TGTGCCAGTACAGGACAGACAGGAGTCGATGAAGCTTTCTTT. Translated, it gives CASTGQTGVDEAFF.

The V and J genes are TRBV9 and TRBJ2-3, with D perhaps being TRBD1 or TRBD2 (6 bases each). Trimming took off 4 bases at V and 4 bases at J, with 13 bases between the two ends. The CDR3 has 14 amino acids. CDR1 and CDR2 from the germline V gene are SGDLS and YYNGEE. DNA of the CDR3: TGTGCCAGCAGCATCCCAGGGGAGGCAGATACGCAGTATTTT. Its translation: CASSIPGEADTQYF.

The count of this clonotype is one. The chain has TRBV7-7 and TRBJ2-2; possibly TRBD1 for D (6 bases). This CDR3 is built from 12 residues. The germline V gene has CDR1 SSHAT and CDR2 FNYEAQ (reference sequence). CDR3 sequence (DNA): TGTGCTGTGGGGGCTGGGACCGGGGAGCTGTTTTTT. It is translated as CAVGAGTGELFF.

This sequence joins TRBV20-1 and TRBJ2-7, with a tentative D call TRBD1 (5 bases). Germline V CDR1 and CDR2: DFQATT, SNEGSKA (reference sequence). Trimming removed 6 bases at V and 7 bases at J, with 19 bases between. CDR3 length: 13 amino acids. The CDR3 spells CSARTMGQGEQYF. The CDR3 DNA reads TGCAGTGCCCGGACGATGGGGCAAGGGGAGCAGTACTTC.

As for this clonotype: Mismatch with germline at one junction end may stem from a read error. This rearrangement joins TRBV10-3 to TRBJ2-3; TRBD2 matches at 11 bases. CDR1 and CDR2 from the germline V gene are ENHRY and SYGVKD. The CDR3 totals 13 residues. CDR3 loop: CAIRGTSGDRQYF. The CDR3, as DNA: TGTGCCATCAGGGGGACTAGCGGCGATAGGCAGTATTTT.

J is TRBJ1-1 and V is TRBV6-5, with D perhaps matching TRBD1 (5 bases). CDR3 size: 11 residues. V dropped 4 bases and J dropped 8 bases, with 8 bases sitting between them. Germline loops: CDR1 MNHEY, CDR2 SVGAGI. The CDR3 coding sequence is TGTGCCAGCAGTTCGTACAGGGAAGCTTTCTTT. Amino acid sequence: CASSSYREAFF.

This clonotype was seen at least ten times. V is TRBV7-8 and J is TRBJ2-5, with D possibly being TRBD2 (6 bases). Germline values: CDR1 SGHVS, CDR2 FQNEAQ. CDR3 length: 16 residues. V lost 2 bases, J lost 0 bases, and 13 bases lay in between. CDR3 in DNA: TGTGCCAGCAGCTTAAGGGACTTCGGGTACCAAGAGACCCAGTACTTC. Its protein product is CASSLRDFGYQETQYF.

The genes are TRBV9 and TRBJ1-6; weak D call: TRBD1 (5 bases). The germline V and J ends were trimmed by 0 bases and 14 bases, with 15 bases remaining between them. Germline CDR1 SGDLS, CDR2 YYNGEE. The CDR3 spans 14 residues. CDR3 sequence (DNA): TGTGCCAGCAGCGTAGAGGGCGAGGGGCTCACCCTCCACTTT. It translates to CASSVEGEGLTLHF.

This clonotype has a count of ten or more. This chain connects TRBV11-2 to TRBJ2-1; the D gene could be TRBD1 or TRBD2 (5 bases each). Per the germline V gene, CDR1 is SGHAT and CDR2 is FQNNGV. The germline V and J ends were trimmed by 7 bases and 8 bases, with 18 bases remaining between them. The CDR3 has 14 residues. Written as DNA, the CDR3 is TGTGCCAGCACCGATCAGGGTCCGGGGTATGAGCAGTTCTTC. Amino acid sequence: CASTDQGPGYEQFF.

The chain carries TRBV2 and TRBJ1-6; the D is unclear. The ends were cut back, 5 bases at V and 5 bases at J, with 13 bases in the middle. The CDR3 totals 15 residues. Per the germline V gene, CDR1 is SNHLY and CDR2 is FYNNEI. CDR3 bases: TGTGCCAGCAGTTACTCGAATGGGGATAATTCACCCCTCCACTTT. This gives the protein CASSYSNGDNSPLHF.

V is TRBV20-1 and J is TRBJ2-3; 7 bases match TRBD2. This CDR3 is built from 15 residues. V dropped 6 bases and J dropped 0; count of bases not matched to a gene: 9. Germline V gives CDR1 DFQATT, CDR2 SNEGSKA (reference sequence). CDR3 residues: CSAPGRGVSTDTQYF. In nucleotides, the CDR3 is TGCAGTGCCCCAGGTCGGGGGGTAAGCACAGATACGCAGTATTTT.

This clonotype occurred many times. V gene TRBV5-1 combines with J gene TRBJ2-5; D is unresolved. CDR3 size: 14 residues. Trimming removed 0 bases from V and 4 bases from J, with 10 bases in between. From germline, CDR1 is SGHRS and CDR2 YFSETQ. The CDR3 bases are TGCGCCAGCAGCTTGGCGGTCCTGGGAGAGACCCAGTACTTC. Translation gives CASSLAVLGETQYF.

This clonotype has a count of ten or more. The V gene is TRBV5-5, the J gene TRBJ2-7; D uncertain. Germline assignment: CDR1 SGHKS and CDR2 YYEKEE (reference sequence). Trimming removed 0 bases at V and 5 bases at J, with 12 bases between. This CDR3 comprises 14 residues. Here the CDR3 DNA reads TGTGCCAGCAGCTTGGGGCTGCGGAACGACGAGCAGTACTTC. This sequence encodes CASSLGLRNDEQYF.

V and J are TRBV10-3 and TRBJ1-1; 8 nucleotides agree with TRBD1. CDR1 ENHRY and CDR2 SYGVKD come from the germline V gene. V lost 3 bases and J lost 6; bases outside the gene matches: 6. CDR3 length equals 14 residues. The CDR3 coding sequence is TGTGCCATCAGTGAAGGGAGACAGGGGTCTGAAGCTTTCTTT. Its translation is CAISEGRQGSEAFF.

This clonotype has a count of ten or more. The chain recombines TRBV7-2 with TRBJ1-1, with 7 bases that match TRBD1. Germline V gene data show CDR1 as SGHTA and CDR2 as FQGNSA. J was trimmed by 2 bases and V by 5 bases; bases with no gene match: 11. The CDR3 covers 16 residues. The DNA of the CDR3 is TGTGCCAGCAGCATTGACAGACAGGGAATAAACACTGAAGCTTTCTTT. Amino acid sequence: CASSIDRQGINTEAFF.

The chain is built from TRBV7-2 and TRBJ2-7; perhaps TRBD1 as D (5 bases). The CDR3 spans 13 residues. Trimming removed 5 bases at V and 1 base at J, with 9 bases between. Germline-derived CDR1 and CDR2 are SGHTA and FQGNSA. The CDR3 reads CASSKTGSYEQYF. The CDR3 nucleotides read TGTGCCAGCAGCAAAACAGGTTCCTACGAGCAGTACTTC.

Concerning this clonotype itself: A much more abundant neighbour one base away suggests this may be a read error. The chain joins TRBV5-1 to TRBJ2-5; tentative D call: TRBD2 (6 bases). Germline values: CDR1 SGHRS, CDR2 YFSETQ. The CDR3 length is 15 residues. CDR3 sequence: CASSSSGLRQVTQYF. The CDR3 nucleotides read TGCGCCAGCAGCTCATCGGGACTCCGTCAAGTGACCCAGTACTTC.

This clonotype has a single count. J is TRBJ1-1 and V is TRBV19, with 10 bases fitting TRBD1. The CDR3 is 15 residues long. Per the germline V gene, CDR1 is LNHDA and CDR2 is SQIVND (reference sequence). V gave up 5 bases and J gave up 6 bases; unmatched junction bases: 9. CDR3 coding DNA: TGTGCCAGTAGTGTTCCGGGACAGGGGTTTGCTGAAGCTTTCTTT. Translation: CASSVPGQGFAEAFF.

The sample holds a few counts of this clonotype. The V call is TRBV10-1, the J call TRBJ2-7, with a weak D call TRBD1 (6 bases). The CDR3 contains 13 residues. V lost 3 bases, J lost 5 bases, and 11 bases lay in between. Looked up from germline, CDR1 is WNHNN and CDR2 is SYGVQD (reference sequence). The CDR3 spells CASSDGRGHEQYF. Written as DNA, the CDR3 is TGCGCCAGCAGTGACGGCAGGGGCCACGAGCAGTACTTC.

The chain recombines TRBV5-6 with TRBJ2-7, with 7 bases aligning to TRBD1. Germline V gene data show CDR1 as SGHDT and CDR2 as YYEEEE. The trim removed 2 bases at V and 1 base at J, leaving 3 bases unmatched. The CDR3 has 14 amino acids. This chain's CDR3 is CASSFRGQSYEQYF. The DNA of the CDR3 is TGTGCCAGCAGCTTTAGGGGACAGTCCTACGAGCAGTACTTC.

This clonotype was seen ten or more times. The J gene is TRBJ1-4, the V gene TRBV16; TRBD1 matches at 10 bases. V lost 0 bases, J lost 7 bases, and 5 bases stayed unmatched. The length of the CDR3 is 16 residues. CDR1 and CDR2 (germline): KGHSY, FQNENV. The chain's CDR3 is CASSQSPGTGAEKLFF. CDR3 nucleotides: TGTGCCAGCAGCCAATCCCCCGGGACAGGGGCTGAAAAACTGTTTTTT.

The chain carries TRBV24-1 and TRBJ2-5; 8 nucleotides agree with TRBD2. V lost 3 bases, J lost 5 bases, and 7 bases stayed unmatched. The CDR3 covers 15 residues. CDR1 and CDR2 (germline): KGHDR, SFDVKD. CDR3 coding DNA: TGTGCCACCAGTGATCCTCCCGGGGGGGCGGAGACCCAGTACTTC. Protein: CATSDPPGGAETQYF.

The V and J genes are TRBV20-1 and TRBJ2-1; D is unresolved. CDR3 length equals 12 residues. Germline V gene data show CDR1 as DFQATT and CDR2 as SNEGSKA (reference sequence). V was trimmed by 3 bases and J by 4 bases, leaving 7 bases between them. This chain's CDR3 is CSASQVYNEQFF. CDR3 bases: TGCAGTGCTAGCCAGGTGTACAATGAGCAGTTCTTC.

V usage is TRBV27 and J usage is TRBJ2-7; TRBD2 is a possible D gene (5 bases). From germline, CDR1 is MNHEY and CDR2 SMNVEV (reference sequence). The CDR3 consists of 14 residues. The V gene lost 5 bases and the J gene lost 7 bases, with 18 bases spanning the gap. The CDR3 reads CASSLPRGALEQYF. The CDR3 DNA sequence: TGTGCCAGCAGTCTACCCCGGGGTGCCCTGGAGCAGTACTTC.

This clonotype came up many times. This chain uses TRBV20-1 with TRBJ1-4; TRBD1 matches 11 bases. This CDR3 region has 13 residues. J gave up 7 bases and V 6 bases, and 4 bases lay outside the gene matches. Per germline, CDR1 DFQATT and CDR2 SNEGSKA (reference sequence). The CDR3 sequence is CSATGTGGEKLFF. In DNA, the CDR3 is TGCAGTGCGACCGGGACAGGGGGTGAAAAACTGTTTTTT.

This clonotype has just a few counts. The CDR3 here is CASTSTPTSGNTIYF. CDR3 bases: TGTGCCAGCACTTCGACACCCACCTCTGGAAACACCATATATTTT. This chain uses TRBV28 with TRBJ1-3; D not certain. This CDR3 contains 15 residues. Trimming removed 7 bases from V and 0 bases from J, with 13 bases in between. Germline loops: CDR1 MDHEN, CDR2 SYDVKM.